Listed below are T cell receptor beta chains from one sample, sequenced in a study of response to subunit inactivated influenza vaccine. One entry per CDR3 protein results from TCRdb running MiXCR on the RT-PCR reads. Found here are more than 550,000 distinct CDR3 sequences, approximately 12% of them singletons; the top ten hold 9.5% to 13%. The material was PBMCs from blood, obtained on the day of vaccination. The source of these receptors is a man between 50 and 59 years old who received an inactivated influenza vaccine. CDR3s include the opening cysteine and the closing phenylalanine or tryptophan. Each record gives: J gene, D gene, V gene, clone size, CDR3 DNA, CDR3 protein. D genes are given only for firm matches. The size field is filled for only some rows; it gives once, few, many or a size class.

j_call: TRBJ2-3
d_call: NA
v_call: TRBV7-8
clone_size: many
cdr3_nt: TGTGCCAGCAGCTTAGGCGGACGGAAAGCTAGCACAGATACGCAGTATTTT
cdr3_aa: CASSLGGRKASTDTQYF

j_call: TRBJ2-2
d_call: TRBD1
v_call: TRBV5-1
clone_size: few
cdr3_nt: TGCGCCAGCAGCTTGGCGGGACAGGACATCGGGGAGCTGTTTTTT
cdr3_aa: CASSLAGQDIGELFF

j_call: TRBJ2-1
d_call: TRBD2
v_call: TRBV4-1
clone_size: NA
cdr3_nt: TGCGCCAGCAGCCCTTACACGACTAGCGGGAGGACCGGCTCCTACAATGAGCAGTTCTTC
cdr3_aa: CASSPYTTSGRTGSYNEQFF

j_call: TRBJ2-3
d_call: NA
v_call: TRBV7-9
clone_size: NA
cdr3_nt: TGTGCCAGCAGCTCACAAGCGGATAGCACAGATACGCAGTATTTT
cdr3_aa: CASSSQADSTDTQYF

j_call: TRBJ2-7
d_call: TRBD2
v_call: TRBV5-1
clone_size: few
cdr3_nt: TGCGCCAGCAGCTTGGGTTGGCGGGGGGGCCTCTTCGAGCAGTACTTC
cdr3_aa: CASSLGWRGGLFEQYF

j_call: TRBJ2-3
d_call: NA
v_call: TRBV7-2
clone_size: few
cdr3_nt: TGTGCCAGCAGCTTCCCCCTCGCGGGGGCCCTCGCAGATACGCAGTATTTT
cdr3_aa: CASSFPLAGALADTQYF

j_call: TRBJ1-1
d_call: NA
v_call: TRBV20-1
clone_size: many
cdr3_nt: TGCAGTGCTAGAGAGGGGACACCCAACACTGAAGCTTTCTTT
cdr3_aa: CSAREGTPNTEAFF

j_call: TRBJ1-2
d_call: TRBD1
v_call: TRBV28
clone_size: many
cdr3_nt: TGTGCCAGCAGGGACCCGGGACAGGGAAGCATAACCTTC
cdr3_aa: CASRDPGQGSITF

j_call: TRBJ2-7
d_call: TRBD2
v_call: TRBV7-2
clone_size: few
cdr3_nt: TGTGCCAGCAGCTTAGATTACAGACTAGCCCCCCACGAGCAGTACTTC
cdr3_aa: CASSLDYRLAPHEQYF

j_call: TRBJ2-7
d_call: TRBD2
v_call: TRBV28
clone_size: NA
cdr3_nt: TGTGCCAGCAGTTTATTGGGGAGGGACGAGCAGTACTTC
cdr3_aa: CASSLLGRDEQYF

j_call: TRBJ2-5
d_call: NA
v_call: TRBV3-1
clone_size: few
cdr3_nt: TGTGCCAGCAGCCAAGTCCGTGGCCCCTTGGAGACCCAGTACTTC
cdr3_aa: CASSQVRGPLETQYF

j_call: TRBJ2-5
d_call: NA
v_call: TRBV15
clone_size: many
cdr3_nt: TGTGCCACCTCCGGAGTGAGGGAGACCCAGTACTTC
cdr3_aa: CATSGVRETQYF

j_call: TRBJ2-2
d_call: NA
v_call: TRBV5-1
clone_size: many
cdr3_nt: TGCGCCAGCAGTAGCGGATACACCGGGGAGCTGTTTTTT
cdr3_aa: CASSSGYTGELFF

j_call: TRBJ2-7
d_call: NA
v_call: TRBV5-1
clone_size: few
cdr3_nt: TGCGCCAGCAGCTTACAGGGTAACGAGCAGTACTTC
cdr3_aa: CASSLQGNEQYF

j_call: TRBJ2-6
d_call: NA
v_call: TRBV28
clone_size: few
cdr3_nt: TGTGCCAGCAGTTTCGCCGGACTCGACTCTGGGGCCAACGTCCTGACTTTC
cdr3_aa: CASSFAGLDSGANVLTF

j_call: TRBJ2-1
d_call: TRBD2
v_call: TRBV4-2
clone_size: few
cdr3_nt: TGTGCCAGCGGGGTACTAGCGGGGGGGAAAACCTACAATGAGCAGTTCTTC
cdr3_aa: CASGVLAGGKTYNEQFF

j_call: TRBJ2-1
d_call: NA
v_call: TRBV7-9
clone_size: few
cdr3_nt: TGTGCCAGCAGCGAGGGGTCAACTAGGACCAATGAGCAGTTCTTC
cdr3_aa: CASSEGSTRTNEQFF

j_call: TRBJ2-2
d_call: NA
v_call: TRBV9
clone_size: NA
cdr3_nt: TGTGCCAGCAGCGAGTCGGTTGGGTCCGGGGAGCTGTTTTTT
cdr3_aa: CASSESVGSGELFF

j_call: TRBJ1-4
d_call: NA
v_call: TRBV11-2
clone_size: NA
cdr3_nt: TGTGCCAGCAGCTTGACAGACCTCAATAATGAAAAACTGTTTTTT
cdr3_aa: CASSLTDLNNEKLFF

j_call: TRBJ2-5
d_call: NA
v_call: TRBV6-5
clone_size: NA
cdr3_nt: TGTGCCAGCAGTTACCCACCGGCCGAGACCGGGACCCAGTACTTC
cdr3_aa: CASSYPPAETGTQYF

j_call: TRBJ1-5
d_call: NA
v_call: TRBV5-5
clone_size: NA
cdr3_nt: TGTGCCAGCAGCCACTTCCGGGCGCGAAATCAGCCCCAGCATTTT
cdr3_aa: CASSHFRARNQPQHF

j_call: TRBJ2-1
d_call: NA
v_call: TRBV5-1
clone_size: NA
cdr3_nt: TGCGCCAGCAGCAAACGTCTGTATCTTCCGGAAACCAGCTCCTACAATGAGCAGTTCTTC
cdr3_aa: CASSKRLYLPETSSYNEQFF

j_call: TRBJ2-3
d_call: TRBD2
v_call: TRBV7-8
clone_size: few
cdr3_nt: TGTGCCAGCAGCTCCGGACTAGTAGCAGATACGCAGTATTTT
cdr3_aa: CASSSGLVADTQYF

j_call: TRBJ1-2
d_call: NA
v_call: TRBV5-1
clone_size: few
cdr3_nt: TGCGCCAGCAGCTTTGATTTTGTAGGGGTCTATGGCTACACCTTC
cdr3_aa: CASSFDFVGVYGYTF

j_call: TRBJ1-1
d_call: NA
v_call: TRBV7-2
clone_size: few
cdr3_nt: TGTGCCAGCAGCTTCCGGAGGGGGAACACTGAAGCTTTCTTT
cdr3_aa: CASSFRRGNTEAFF

j_call: TRBJ2-3
d_call: NA
v_call: TRBV4-1
clone_size: few
cdr3_nt: TGCGCCAGCAGCCAAGACGGTCAGGGATTAACAGATACGCAGTATTTT
cdr3_aa: CASSQDGQGLTDTQYF